Below are 21 T cell receptor beta chains sequenced from a single sample in a study of blood T cells in healthy people across ages. A J-beta primer mix and a sample-barcoded 5' primer were used in a second PCR of about 7 to 12 cycles. TCRdb passed the 5' RACE reads through MiXCR, listing each CDR3 protein once. The sample holds roughly 2 million distinct CDR3 sequences; about 50% are singletons and the top ten take approximately 2.1%. Sequenced material: blood. These receptors came from a woman in her 40s in good health.

This clonotype was counted between two and nine times. The gene calls are TRBV25-1 and TRBJ1-6; D is unresolved. This CDR3 has 17 residues. V lost 0 bases, J lost 0 bases, and 9 bases lay in between. Per the germline V gene, CDR1 is MGHDK and CDR2 is SYGVNS. CDR3 amino acids: CASSEYVGSSYNSPLHF. The CDR3 nucleotides are TGTGCCAGCAGTGAATATGTGGGGAGCTCCTATAATTCACCCCTCCACTTT.

This sequence joins TRBV9 and TRBJ2-5; tentatively, D is TRBD2 (6 bases). Germline V gene data show CDR1 as SGDLS and CDR2 as YYNGEE. The V gene lost 0 bases and the J gene lost 7 bases, with 16 bases spanning the gap. The CDR3 is 15 residues long. DNA for the CDR3: TGTGCCAGCAGCGTAGGTCGAGAGCGGGTGGGGACCCAGTACTTC. Translated, it gives CASSVGRERVGTQYF.

This clonotype occurred a few times. The chain carries TRBV28 and TRBJ2-7, with D tentatively TRBD1 or TRBD2 (5 bases each). Between the trimmed V and J ends, which lost 6 bases and 3 bases, there was a span of 15 bases. CDR1 and CDR2 (germline): MDHEN, SYDVKM. This CDR3 contains 14 residues. This CDR3 is CASRTGTDLYEQYF. The DNA of the CDR3 is TGTGCCAGCAGGACCGGGACGGACCTCTACGAGCAGTACTTC.

This clonotype was observed once. The chain uses TRBV19 and TRBJ2-1, with D tentatively TRBD1 or TRBD2 (5 bases each). The CDR3 spans 16 residues. V dropped 3 bases and J dropped 0 bases, with 12 bases sitting between them. The germline gives CDR1 LNHDA, CDR2 SQIVND (reference sequence). The DNA of the CDR3 is TGTGCCAGTAGTATTGGGACGGGTAGCTCCTACAATGAGCAGTTCTTC. Translated: CASSIGTGSSYNEQFF.

The rearrangement links TRBV18 to TRBJ2-4; TRBD1 matches at 7 bases. The J call is uncertain, as TRBJ2-5 better fits the DNA end. Germline V lookup: CDR1 KGHSH, CDR2 LQKENI. The CDR3 is made up of 13 amino acids. CDR3 nucleotide sequence: TGTGCCAGCTCACCGGACAGGCACGAGACCCAGTACTTC. The encoded protein is CASSPDRHETQYF.

This clonotype was found once. The junction differs from germline at one of its ends, possibly a read error. This chain uses TRBV6-5 with TRBJ2-7; a weak D match, TRBD1 (6 bases). The CDR3 spans 15 residues. CDR1 and CDR2 (germline): MNHEY, SVGAGI. CDR3 coding DNA: TGTGCCGGCAGTTATTCACAGGGATCAACCTACGAGCAGTACTTC. Its protein is CAGSYSQGSTYEQYF.

The V gene is TRBV6-2 or TRBV6-3, the J gene TRBJ2-2, with a possible D match to TRBD1 (6 bases). This CDR3 has 15 residues. Germline CDR1 and CDR2: MNHEY and SVGEGT. V lost 2 bases, J lost 1 base, and 8 bases lay in between. CDR3 in amino acids: CASSYQGGNTGELFF. The CDR3 DNA reads as TGTGCCAGCAGTTACCAAGGGGGGAACACCGGGGAGCTGTTTTTT.

This chain connects TRBV27 to TRBJ1-4; TRBD1 might be the D (5 bases). The CDR3 is 15 amino acids. CDR1 and CDR2 from the germline V gene are MNHEY and SMNVEV (reference sequence). V was pared by 6 bases and J by 8 bases, with 19 bases between. CDR3 amino acids: CASSPDLLGGEKLFF. The DNA of the CDR3 is TGTGCCAGCAGCCCGGACCTCTTGGGGGGGGAAAAACTGTTTTTT.

DNA of the CDR3: TGTGCCAGCAGGAAGCTTAGAGGGAACACTGAAGCTTTCTTT. It is translated as CASRKLRGNTEAFF. V usage is TRBV6-5 and J usage is TRBJ1-1; no clear D gene. Germline V lookup: CDR1 MNHEY, CDR2 SVGAGI. The V end was cut by 6 bases, the J end by 1 base, with 12 bases between. CDR3 length: 14 residues.

This clonotype was seen more than once but under ten times. The rearrangement links TRBV28 to TRBJ2-1, with a weak D call TRBD1 (6 bases). The V end was cut by 7 bases, the J end by 4 bases, with 11 bases between. Germline CDR1 MDHEN, CDR2 SYDVKM. The CDR3 is made up of 13 amino acids. CDR3 bases: TGTGCCAGCAAAGGGACACCTTACAATGAGCAGTTCTTC. This codes for CASKGTPYNEQFF.

The chain uses TRBV28 and TRBJ2-5; TRBD1 matches 9 bases. The CDR3 has 15 amino acids. Germline values: CDR1 MDHEN, CDR2 SYDVKM. Unmatched junction bases numbered 5, after V lost 4 bases and J lost 2 bases. The chain's CDR3 is CASSSVDRGQETQYF. In DNA form, the CDR3 reads TGTGCCAGCAGTTCCGTGGACAGGGGTCAAGAGACCCAGTACTTC.

A few counts support this clonotype. J is TRBJ2-3 and V is TRBV4-2, with TRBD2 identical over 8 bases. J gave up 6 bases and V 1 base, and 9 bases lay outside the gene matches. CDR3 length: 16 residues. Germline V gene sequence: CDR1 LGHNA, CDR2 YNFKEQ. The CDR3 sequence: CASSQVGGTSEDTQYF. The DNA of the CDR3 is TGTGCCAGCAGCCAAGTAGGGGGGACTAGTGAGGATACGCAGTATTTT.

This clonotype was observed a handful of times. The rearrangement uses TRBV2 and TRBJ2-7, with D unresolved. V was shortened by 1 base and J by 7 bases, with 8 bases between the two germline ends. The V gene's germline CDR1 is SNHLY and CDR2 FYNNEI. CDR3 length: 12 amino acids. The CDR3 region has the DNA TGTGCCAGCAGTGAAGAGTCCAGAGAGCAGTACTTC. It is translated as CASSEESREQYF.

This clonotype was picked up a small number of times. The V and J genes are TRBV4-3 and TRBJ1-2, with a possible D match to TRBD1 (5 bases). V was cut by 4 bases and J by 7 bases, with 19 bases left in between. Germline CDR1 LGHNA, CDR2 YSLEER. This CDR3 region has 15 residues. This chain's CDR3 is CASSRAGALERGYTF. DNA of the CDR3: TGCGCCAGCAGCCGGGCCGGGGCCCTAGAGCGTGGCTACACCTTC.

The V gene is TRBV29-1, the J gene TRBJ2-5; no clear D. Germline lookup yields CDR1 SQVTM and CDR2 ANQGSEA. There are 14 residues in the CDR3. V was cut by 5 bases and J by 2 bases, with 15 bases left in between. CDR3 nucleotide sequence: TGCAGCGTTCCTCCGGCCGGCGATCAAGAGACCCAGTACTTC. Amino acid sequence: CSVPPAGDQETQYF.

The chain joins TRBV27 to TRBJ2-1, with 12 bases fitting TRBD2. The germline CDR1 and CDR2 sequences are MNHEY and SMNVEV (reference sequence). The length of the CDR3 is 17 residues. With V trimmed by 5 bases and J by 3 bases, 8 bases remained unmatched. CDR3 sequence: CASSLQRTSGVYNEQFF. In DNA form, the CDR3 reads TGTGCCAGCAGTCTACAACGGACTAGCGGGGTCTACAATGAGCAGTTCTTC.

The table lists this clonotype with a few counts. V and J are TRBV3-1 and TRBJ2-3, with 12 bases lining up with TRBD2. Germline V gene lookup returns CDR1 LGHDT and CDR2 YNNKEL (reference sequence). CDR3 length: 15 amino acids. The junction had 5 bases not matched to a gene; V was cut back by 4 bases and J by 6 bases. Here the CDR3 reads CASSLRTSGDDTQYF. In nucleotides, the CDR3 is TGTGCCAGCAGCCTCCGGACTAGCGGGGATGATACGCAGTATTTT.

This clonotype was picked up a small number of times. The genes are TRBV10-1 and TRBJ2-7; 8 bases fit TRBD1. Germline assignment: CDR1 WNHNN and CDR2 SYGVQD (reference sequence). The CDR3 sequence is 13 residues long. The V segment lost 8 bases and the J segment 1 base; nucleotides outside the gene matches: 4. CDR3 in amino acids: CASGWTGSYEQYF. The CDR3 DNA follows: TGCGCCAGCGGATGGACAGGGTCCTACGAGCAGTACTTC.

This clonotype was picked up a small number of times. The chain has TRBV29-1 and TRBJ1-3; D is ambiguous. Per the germline V gene, CDR1 is SQVTM and CDR2 is ANQGSEA. Trimming removed 4 bases at V and 0 bases at J, with 7 bases between. The CDR3 extends over 13 amino acids. The CDR3 loop is CSVGWSSGNTIYF. The CDR3 DNA is TGCAGCGTTGGGTGGAGCTCTGGAAACACCATATATTTT.

The table lists this clonotype with a few counts. V is TRBV28 and J is TRBJ2-5; TRBD2 might be the D (5 bases). Trimming removed 4 bases at V and 1 base at J, with 16 bases between. The V gene's germline CDR1 is MDHEN and CDR2 SYDVKM. The CDR3 spans 16 residues. The CDR3 nucleotides read TGTGCCAGCAGTTCATCGGGAAACAGACTCCAAGAGACCCAGTACTTC. This sequence encodes CASSSSGNRLQETQYF.

The chain employs TRBV5-1 and TRBJ1-5; D not certain. This CDR3 contains 14 residues. Germline assignment: CDR1 SGHRS and CDR2 YFSETQ. V lost 3 bases, J lost 1 base, and 8 bases lay in between. CDR3 DNA: TGCGCCAGCAGCTACGGAGAAAGCAATCAGCCCCAGCATTTT. Its protein product is CASSYGESNQPQHF.